One TCR beta chain is described in this entry. The clone's antigen remains unknown. No much larger clone is present one base from it, and per-base qualities are unavailable. These data are taken from a study of T cell changes during pregnancy in multiple sclerosis (dated by TCRdb to between 2018 and 2020). General notes on the study: Changes in the T cell repertoire over the course of pregnancy were examined in this study in women with multiple sclerosis.

The library was prepared using the immunoSEQ multiplex PCR assay. This immuneACCESS table, as held by TCRdb, lists in-frame sequences with V and J called but not all clones. Of the missing ones, under half trace to an unresolved V gene in checked studies; the others have no known cause. This sample has 55,000 to 65,000 clones in its table, and 93% of those were observed once. Of the sample, about 2.5% falls within the top ten clones. The specimen was CD8+ T cells from peripheral blood mononuclear cells, collected in the third trimester of pregnancy. The receptor's source is a female donor with multiple sclerosis, enrolled in a pregnancy study.

The CDR3 reads CASSPPRGRITEAFF. DNA sequence: TGTGCCAGCAGCCCTCCCAGGGGCCGAATCACTGAAGCTTTCTTT. Recombination joined TRBV7-9 with TRBJ1-1; the D gene is perhaps TRBD1, from 6 matching bases. Its CDR3 holds 15 amino acids, cysteine through phenylalanine. The entry retains the CDR3 DNA only, 45 bases that are in frame from base 1. The V and J ends are trimmed by 5 bases and 4 bases, leaving 17 bases between them. CDR1 and CDR2, looked up from the germline V gene (reference sequence), are SEHNR and FQNEAQ.